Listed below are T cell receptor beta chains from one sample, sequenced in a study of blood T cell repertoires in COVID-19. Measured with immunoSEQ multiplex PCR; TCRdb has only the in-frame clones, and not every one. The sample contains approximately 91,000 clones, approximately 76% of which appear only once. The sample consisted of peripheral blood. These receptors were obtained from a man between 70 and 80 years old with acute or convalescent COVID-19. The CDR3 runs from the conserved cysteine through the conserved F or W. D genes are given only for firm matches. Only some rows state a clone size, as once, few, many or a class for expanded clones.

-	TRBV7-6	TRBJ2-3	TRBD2	CASSLRGGPGTDTQYF	TGTGCCAGCAGCTTACGGGGGGGCCCCGGCACAGATACGCAGTATTTT
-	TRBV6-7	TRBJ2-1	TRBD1	CASSYSKSGGHEQFF	TGTGCCAGCAGTTACTCGAAGTCAGGGGGCCATGAGCAGTTCTTC
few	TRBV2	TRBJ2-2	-	CASSERGTSGNTGELFF	TGTGCCAGCAGTGAAAGGGGGACATCGGGGAACACCGGGGAGCTGTTTTTT
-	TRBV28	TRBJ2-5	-	CASSLRTWYQETQYF	TGTGCCAGCAGTTTGAGGACATGGTACCAAGAGACCCAGTACTTC
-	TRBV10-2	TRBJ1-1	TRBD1	CASIDGQGDMNTEAFF	TGCGCCAGCATTGACGGGCAGGGGGACATGAACACTGAAGCTTTCTTT
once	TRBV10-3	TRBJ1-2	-	CAIRDPNREPNYGYTF	TGTGCCATCCGAGACCCTAACAGGGAGCCCAACTATGGCTACACCTTC
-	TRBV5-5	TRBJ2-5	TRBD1	CASSSLPFGTGIGETQYF	TGTGCCAGCAGCTCTTTACCCTTCGGGACAGGGATCGGAGAGACCCAGTACTTC
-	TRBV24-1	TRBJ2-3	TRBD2	CATTGTTSGTQYF	TGTGCCACCACGGGGACCACTAGCGGTACGCAGTATTTT
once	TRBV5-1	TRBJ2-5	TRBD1	CASSLGQGGEETQYF	TGCGCCAGCAGCCTGGGACAGGGCGGGGAAGAGACCCAGTACTTC
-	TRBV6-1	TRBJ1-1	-	CASSDRGGFGTEAFF	TGTGCCAGCAGTGACAGGGGAGGGTTTGGCACTGAAGCTTTCTTT
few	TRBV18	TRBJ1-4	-	CASSPGEGVQEKLFF	TGTGCCAGCTCACCAGGGGAGGGAGTTCAAGAAAAACTGTTTTTT
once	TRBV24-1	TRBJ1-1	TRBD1	CATSDPGQGNEAFF	TGTGCCACCAGTGATCCGGGACAGGGTAATGAAGCTTTCTTT
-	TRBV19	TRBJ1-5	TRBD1	CASSGQGGNQPQHF	TGTGCCAGTAGTGGACAGGGTGGCAATCAGCCCCAGCATTTT
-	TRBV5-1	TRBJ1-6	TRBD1	CASSLAGGMYSPLHF	TGCGCCAGCAGCTTGGCAGGGGGGATGTATTCACCCCTCCACTTT
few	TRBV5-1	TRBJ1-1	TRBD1	CASSLADRGPMNTEAFF	TGCGCCAGCAGCTTGGCCGACAGGGGGCCGATGAACACTGAAGCTTTCTTT
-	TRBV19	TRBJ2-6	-	CATQDTSGANVLTF	TGTGCCACCCAGGACACCTCTGGGGCCAACGTCCTGACTTTC
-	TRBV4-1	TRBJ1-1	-	CASSQDRQEAFF	TGCGCCAGCAGCCAAGATCGACAAGAAGCTTTCTTT
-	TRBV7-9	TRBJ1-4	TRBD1	CASSSSTGGIWDEKLFF	TGTGCCAGCAGCTCCTCGACAGGGGGAATCTGGGATGAAAAACTGTTTTTT
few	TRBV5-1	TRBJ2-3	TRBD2	CASSSAGGKDTQYF	TGCGCCAGCAGCTCAGCGGGGGGGAAAGATACGCAGTATTTT
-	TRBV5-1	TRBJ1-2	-	CASSLALNRGYGYTF	TGCGCCAGCAGCTTGGCCCTAAATAGAGGCTATGGCTACACCTTC
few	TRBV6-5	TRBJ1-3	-	CASSYGGGGNTIYF	TGTGCCAGCAGTTACGGGGGCGGGGGAAACACCATATATTTT
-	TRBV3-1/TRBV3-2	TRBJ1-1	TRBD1	CASSQGLTGVLSTEAFF	TGTGCCAGCAGCCAAGGACTGACAGGGGTTTTGAGCACTGAAGCTTTCTTT
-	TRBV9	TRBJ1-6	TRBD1	CASSVGTGASPLHF	TGTGCCAGCAGCGTAGGGACAGGGGCATCACCCCTCCACTTT
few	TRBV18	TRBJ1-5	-	CASSPGQGGQPQHF	TGTGCCAGCTCACCTGGGCAGGGCGGTCAGCCCCAGCATTTT
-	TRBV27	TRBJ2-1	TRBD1	CASSYASYEGAHNEQFF	TGTGCCAGCAGTTACGCCTCTTACGAGGGGGCGCACAATGAGCAGTTCTTC
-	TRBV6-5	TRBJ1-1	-	CASRPDRNTEAFF	TGTGCCAGCAGACCCGACAGGAACACTGAAGCTTTCTTT
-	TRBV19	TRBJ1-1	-	CATGQGGRTEAFF	TGTGCCACAGGGCAGGGTGGTCGGACTGAAGCTTTCTTT
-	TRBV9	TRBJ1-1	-	CASSAGLGVLNTEAFF	TGTGCCAGCAGCGCAGGACTCGGTGTATTGAACACTGAAGCTTTCTTT
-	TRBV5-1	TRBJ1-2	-	CASSLVTGGDYGYTF	TGCGCCAGCAGCTTGGTGACGGGGGGCGACTATGGCTACACCTTC
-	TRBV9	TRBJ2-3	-	CASRRGRATDTQYF	TGTGCCAGCAGAAGAGGGCGGGCCACAGATACGCAGTATTTT
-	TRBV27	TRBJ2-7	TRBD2	CASSLSVLAGNYEQYF	TGTGCCAGCAGTTTATCGGTGCTAGCGGGGAACTACGAGCAGTACTTC
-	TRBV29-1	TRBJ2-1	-	CSVGTSSYNEQFF	TGCAGCGTCGGGACAAGCTCCTACAATGAGCAGTTCTTC
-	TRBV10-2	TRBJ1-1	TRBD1	CASSATGGLAFF	TGCGCCAGCAGTGCTACAGGGGGCTTAGCTTTCTTT
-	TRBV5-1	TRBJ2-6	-	CASSLSGAGANVLTF	TGCGCCAGCAGCCTATCAGGGGCTGGGGCCAACGTCCTGACTTTC
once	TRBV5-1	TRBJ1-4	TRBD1	CASRYGTAQTNEKLFF	TGCGCCAGCAGATATGGGACAGCCCAAACTAATGAAAAACTGTTTTTT
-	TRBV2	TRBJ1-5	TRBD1	CASSRAGTDGDQPQHF	TGTGCCAGCAGTAGAGCCGGGACAGATGGAGATCAGCCCCAGCATTTT
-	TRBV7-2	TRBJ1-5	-	CASSLRGEGQPQHF	TGTGCCAGCAGCTTAAGGGGGGAGGGTCAGCCCCAGCATTTT
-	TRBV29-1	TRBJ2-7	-	CSVEVGTNEQYF	TGCAGCGTTGAGGTTGGTACTAACGAGCAGTACTTC
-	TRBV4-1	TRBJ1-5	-	CASSPTGSNQPQHF	TGCGCCAGCAGCCCAACAGGGAGCAATCAGCCCCAGCATTTT
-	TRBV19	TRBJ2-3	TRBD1	CASSIGQGPRDTQYF	TGTGCCAGTAGTATTGGACAGGGGCCTCGAGATACGCAGTATTTT
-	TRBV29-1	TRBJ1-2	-	CSVITPSSLANYGYTF	TGCAGCGTTATTACCCCTAGTTCCCTAGCTAACTATGGCTACACCTTC
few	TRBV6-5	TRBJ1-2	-	CASSYSTQINYGYTF	TGTGCCAGCAGTTACTCAACACAGATTAACTATGGCTACACCTTC
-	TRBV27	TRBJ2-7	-	CASSLTGPGYEQYF	TGTGCCAGCAGTTTGACAGGCCCGGGGTACGAGCAGTACTTC
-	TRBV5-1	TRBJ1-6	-	CASSLQPDTANSPLHF	TGCGCCAGCAGTTTACAACCAGACACAGCTAATTCACCCCTCCACTTT
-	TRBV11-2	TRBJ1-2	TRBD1	CASSFARQGAGVTF	TGTGCCAGCAGCTTTGCCAGACAGGGGGCCGGGGTCACCTTC
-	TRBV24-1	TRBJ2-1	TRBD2	CATSDARLAGHPFDEQFF	TGTGCCACCAGTGATGCGCGACTAGCGGGACATCCGTTCGATGAGCAGTTCTTC
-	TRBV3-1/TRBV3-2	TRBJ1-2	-	CASSGTPQGGIGYTF	TGTGCCAGCAGCGGAACCCCTCAGGGCGGAATTGGCTACACCTTC
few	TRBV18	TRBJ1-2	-	CASSPPQGSYGYTF	TGTGCCAGCTCACCACCCCAGGGCAGCTATGGCTACACCTTC
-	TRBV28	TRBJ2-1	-	CASSLRGTYNEQFF	TGTGCCAGCAGTTTAAGGGGGACCTACAATGAGCAGTTCTTC
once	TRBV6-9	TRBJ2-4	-	CAKQLRQVVAKNIQYF	TGTGCCAAGCAGTTACGCCAGGTGGTAGCCAAAAACATTCAGTACTTC
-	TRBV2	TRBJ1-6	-	CASEVSNSPLHF	TGTGCCAGCGAAGTGAGTAATTCACCCCTCCACTTT
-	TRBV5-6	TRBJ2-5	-	CASSFRRLGETQYF	TGTGCCAGCAGCTTTAGGCGGTTGGGAGAGACCCAGTACTTC